These 29 T cell receptor beta chains were sequenced from one sample in a study of regulatory T cells in long-lasting Graves disease. TCR beta libraries were built with iRepertoire HTBI primers and Arm-PCR of CDR3 regions. TCRdb re-called the multiplex PCR reads through MiXCR, storing one row per CDR3 protein. This table holds some 410,000 distinct CDR3 sequences, over 15% found once. This sample's time point: newly diagnosed GD, antithyroid drugs for less than 3 months. RNA extracted from PBMCs served as the sequencing template. These records were also assigned to another study, of T cells in Graves' hyperthyroidism and ophthalmopathy.

Sequencing was performed on peripheral blood mononuclear cells (PBMCs), taken at new diagnosis, from a patient treated with antithyroid drugs. Receptors were obtained from a woman aged 30 to 39 with Graves disease.

The rearrangement joins TRBV7-6 to TRBJ2-7; a possible D gene is TRBD1 (6 bases). The germline V gene has CDR1 SGHVS and CDR2 FNYEAQ. The V gene lost 0 bases and the J gene lost 6 bases, with 12 bases spanning the gap. This CDR3 spans 14 amino acids. CDR3: CASSLAVQDSEQYF. The DNA of the CDR3 is TGTGCCAGCAGCTTAGCGGTACAGGACAGCGAGCAGTACTTC.

This clonotype was counted ten times or more. The chain joins TRBV12-3 or TRBV12-4 to TRBJ2-5; 7 bases are shared with TRBD2. The CDR3 length is 16 residues. After removal of 4 bases from V and 4 bases from J, the junction contained 12 bases not matched to a gene. CDR3 region: CASSSLSGRARETQYF. In DNA form, the CDR3 reads TGTGCCAGCAGTTCCCTCTCTGGGAGGGCCCGAGAGACCCAGTACTTC.

This clonotype was observed many times. The chain recombines TRBV7-2 with TRBJ2-1, with D maybe TRBD2 (8 bases). This CDR3 has 16 residues. CDR1 is SGHTA and CDR2 is FQGNSA in the germline V gene. V dropped 3 bases and J dropped 0 bases, with 12 bases sitting between them. The CDR3 DNA is TGTGCCAGCAGCTTGACAGGGACTAGCTCCTACAATGAGCAGTTCTTC. It translates to CASSLTGTSSYNEQFF.

The sample holds a few counts of this clonotype. The CDR3 is CASTSASTDTQYF. The DNA of the CDR3 is TGTGCCAGCACCTCCGCGAGCACAGATACGCAGTATTTT. The chain has TRBV9 and TRBJ2-3, with D uncertain. V was trimmed by 6 bases and J by 0 bases, leaving 8 bases between them. This CDR3 has 13 amino acids. In germline, CDR1 is SGDLS, CDR2 YYNGEE.

The sample holds many counts of this clonotype. This chain joins TRBV29-1 and TRBJ2-7; D is possibly TRBD1 (6 bases). V was clipped by 6 bases and J by 0 bases, with 18 bases between them. CDR3 length: 15 amino acids. Per the germline V gene, CDR1 is SQVTM and CDR2 is ANQGSEA. The CDR3 sequence: CSVQKERGSSYEQYF. CDR3 sequence (DNA): TGCAGCGTCCAAAAGGAGAGGGGGAGCTCCTACGAGCAGTACTTC.

Ten or more counts support this clonotype. The rearrangement links TRBV6-1 to TRBJ1-1; a possible D gene is TRBD1 (5 bases). V was shortened by 6 bases and J by 6 bases, with 17 bases between the two germline ends. In germline, CDR1 is MNHNS, CDR2 SASEGT. CDR3 length equals 14 residues. The CDR3 here is CASSPVRDGSEAFF. CDR3 DNA sequence: TGTGCCAGCAGCCCCGTCCGGGACGGCTCTGAAGCTTTCTTT.

With respect to this clonotype: With a much larger clone just one base away, this may be a read error. The chain combines TRBV13 with TRBJ2-7; the match to TRBD2 covers 8 bases. Per germline, CDR1 PRHDT and CDR2 FYEKMQ (reference sequence). The CDR3 runs 15 residues. Here the CDR3 DNA reads TGTGCCAGCAGCGCCTCGACTAGCGTCAACTACGGGCAGTACTTC. This gives the protein CASSASTSVNYGQYF. Full variable domain (outside the CDR3, taken from reference TRBV13 and TRBJ2-7): AAGVIQSPRHLIKEKRETATLKCYPIPRHDTVYWYQQGPGQDPQFLISFYEKMQSDKGSIPDRFSAQQFSDYHSELNMSSLELGDSALYFCASSASTSVNYGQYFGPGTRLTVT.

This clonotype was detected ten times or more. The chain joins TRBV7-6 to TRBJ1-6, with a possible D match to TRBD1 (5 bases). The CDR3 has 13 amino acids. In germline, CDR1 is SGHVS, CDR2 FNYEAQ. Between the trimmed V and J ends, which lost 4 bases and 6 bases, there was a span of 7 bases. CDR3 protein: CASSSTVNSPLHF. The CDR3 region has the DNA TGTGCCAGCAGCTCGACAGTTAATTCACCCCTCCACTTT.

This clonotype was seen more than once but under ten times. The CDR3 loop is CASSYWRGKYNEQFF. In nucleotides, the CDR3 is TGTGCCAGCAGTTACTGGAGGGGGAAATACAATGAGCAGTTCTTC. The chain uses TRBV6-2 or TRBV6-3 and TRBJ2-1, with D perhaps given as TRBD1 or TRBD2 (6 bases each). V shed 1 base and J shed 4 bases, with 11 bases lying between them. Germline V lookup: CDR1 MNHEY, CDR2 SVGEGT. This CDR3 spans 15 amino acids.

The table lists this clonotype with many counts. The gene calls are TRBV11-1 and TRBJ2-7; D unclear. Germline V gene sequence: CDR1 SGHAT, CDR2 FQDESV (reference sequence). CDR3 size: 14 residues. V shed 6 bases and J shed 2 bases, with 14 bases lying between them. The CDR3 reads CASRLRTVAYEQYF. In nucleotides, the CDR3 is TGTGCCAGCAGACTTCGGACGGTGGCCTACGAGCAGTACTTC.

This chain uses TRBV6-1 with TRBJ2-2, with TRBD2 matching over 13 bases. Unmatched junction bases numbered 8, after V lost 6 bases and J lost 1 base. CDR3 size: 18 residues. Looked up from germline, CDR1 is MNHNS and CDR2 is SASEGT. CDR3: CASRKTSGRTVNTGELFF. CDR3 DNA: TGTGCCAGCAGGAAGACTAGCGGGAGGACCGTGAACACCGGGGAGCTGTTTTTT.

This clonotype was detected a few times. The J gene is TRBJ2-7, the V gene TRBV7-9, with 12 bases fitting TRBD2. Germline values: CDR1 SEHNR, CDR2 FQNEAQ (reference sequence). V lost 4 bases, J lost 1 base, and 2 bases stayed unmatched. CDR3 length: 15 amino acids. CDR3 nucleotides: TGTGCCAGCAGCTCTAGCGGGAGGGTTTCCTACGAGCAGTACTTC. Amino acids: CASSSSGRVSYEQYF.

The chain is built from TRBV3-1 and TRBJ1-4; perhaps TRBD1 as D (5 bases). The CDR3 has 14 residues. V was cut by 1 base and J by 6 bases, with 9 bases left in between. Per germline, CDR1 LGHDT and CDR2 YNNKEL (reference sequence). CDR3 sequence reads: CASSQVGTDEKLFF. The CDR3 DNA follows: TGTGCCAGCAGCCAAGTAGGGACGGATGAAAAACTGTTTTTT.

The chain couples TRBV14 to TRBJ1-2; 7 bases fit TRBD1. Losses at the gene ends were 3 bases for V and 2 bases for J; bases not matched to a gene: 3. The CDR3 sequence is 14 residues long. The germline CDR1 and CDR2 sequences are SGHDN and FVKESK. CDR3 nucleotide sequence: TGTGCCAGCAGCCAGGGGGACAGCAACTATGGCTACACCTTC. This gives the protein CASSQGDSNYGYTF.

This clonotype was picked up a small number of times. Since no conserved phenylalanine or tryptophan closes the CDR3, a read error is the likely cause. J is TRBJ2-3 and V is TRBV20-1; 11 positions match TRBD2. The CDR3 has 15 amino acids. V was pared by 3 bases and J by 3 bases, with 5 bases of the junction left unmatched. Germline assignment: CDR1 DFQATT and CDR2 SNEGSKA (reference sequence). The CDR3 DNA is TGCAGTGCTAGTTCACTAGCGGGAGTAACAGATACGCAGTATCTT. This gives the protein CSASSLAGVTDTQYL.

This clonotype has at least ten counts. This rearrangement joins TRBV12-3 or TRBV12-4 to TRBJ1-5, with D hard to call. The CDR3 has 13 residues. Between the trimmed V and J ends, which lost 0 bases and 5 bases, there was a span of 5 bases. CDR3 amino acids: CASSLASDQPQHF. CDR3 DNA: TGTGCCAGCAGTTTAGCGTCGGATCAGCCCCAGCATTTT.

This clonotype was detected many times. The chain uses TRBV7-9 and TRBJ2-1; TRBD1 is a possible D gene (5 bases). The germline V gene encodes CDR1 SEHNR and CDR2 FQNEAQ (reference sequence). This CDR3 comprises 16 residues. Trimming stripped 0 bases from V and 0 bases from J, with 9 bases between. Here the CDR3 reads CASSLARGNSYNEQFF. The CDR3 coding sequence is TGTGCCAGCAGCTTAGCTAGGGGTAACTCCTACAATGAGCAGTTCTTC.

J is TRBJ2-2 and V is TRBV28; no firm D call. The germline gives CDR1 MDHEN, CDR2 SYDVKM. The germline V and J ends were trimmed by 8 bases and 2 bases, with 6 bases remaining between them. The CDR3 runs to 12 residues. In DNA form, the CDR3 reads TGTGCCAGCGAATTCAACACCGGGGAGCTGTTTTTT. Translation gives CASEFNTGELFF.

This clonotype showed up many times. The V gene is TRBV20-1, the J gene TRBJ2-3; D gene unclear. Trimming pared 2 bases from V and 2 bases from J, leaving 8 bases between. The germline V gene has CDR1 DFQATT and CDR2 SNEGSKA (reference sequence). The CDR3 spans 13 residues. The CDR3 reads CSARRSNTDTQYF. DNA of the CDR3: TGCAGTGCTAGACGTAGTAACACAGATACGCAGTATTTT.

The V and J genes are TRBV6-1 and TRBJ2-7; D is possibly TRBD1 (7 bases). CDR1 and CDR2 from the germline V gene are MNHNS and SASEGT. Trimming cost V 9 bases and J 12 bases, with 51 bases left between them. The CDR3 length is 22 residues. Here the CDR3 reads CARTKRGGIGGPPPGETCYGYF. The CDR3 region has the DNA TGTGCCAGAACGAAGCGAGGGGGCATCGGAGGGCCGCCGCCAGGGGAGACTTGTTATGGGTACTTC.

The chain combines TRBV7-2 with TRBJ2-7; TRBD1 aligns across 11 bases. V was pared by 2 bases and J by 2 bases, with 5 bases of the junction left unmatched. Germline CDR1 and CDR2: SGHTA and FQGNSA. The CDR3 spans 16 residues. The chain's CDR3 is CASSLSLGQGAYEQYF. In nucleotides, the CDR3 is TGTGCCAGCAGCTTAAGTCTGGGACAGGGGGCCTACGAGCAGTACTTC.

This clonotype was seen ten or more times. The chain couples TRBV20-1 to TRBJ1-4; no reliable D call. Trimming took off 7 bases at V and 1 base at J, with 7 bases between the two ends. This CDR3 region has 12 residues. Germline lookup yields CDR1 DFQATT and CDR2 SNEGSKA (reference sequence). The CDR3 sequence is CSVSLTNEKLFF. Written as DNA, the CDR3 is TGCAGTGTCAGCCTAACTAATGAAAAACTGTTTTTT.

This clonotype was recorded many times. The junction does not match germline at one end; this may be a read error. This chain joins TRBV30 and TRBJ2-3; 9 bases line up with TRBD2. The CDR3 covers 15 residues. Germline values: CDR1 GTSNPN, CDR2 SVGIG (reference sequence). The CDR3 protein is CTWSIGLARTDTQYF. As DNA, the CDR3 is TGTACCTGGAGTATAGGACTAGCGCGCACAGATACGCAGTATTTT.

This clonotype has a count of ten or more. This chain links TRBV27 with TRBJ1-5; 10 bases agree with TRBD1. The CDR3 spans 16 residues. Germline V CDR1 and CDR2: MNHEY, SMNVEV (reference sequence). V lost 5 bases to trimming and J lost 3 bases; unmatched junction nucleotides: 7. CDR3 bases: TGTGCCAGCAGTATCTATGGGACAGGGGTCAATCAGCCCCAGCATTTT. Translating gives CASSIYGTGVNQPQHF.

V and J are TRBV24-1 and TRBJ2-1, with 11 bases lining up with TRBD2. J gave up 1 base and V 4 bases, and 5 bases lay outside the gene matches. Germline V gives CDR1 KGHDR, CDR2 SFDVKD. This CDR3 contains 17 residues. CDR3 amino acids: CATSDSSGRRSYNEQFF. CDR3 sequence (DNA): TGTGCCACCAGTGACTCTAGCGGGAGGAGGTCCTACAATGAGCAGTTCTTC.

This clonotype appeared a few times. The rearrangement links TRBV5-6 to TRBJ1-5, with a possible D match to TRBD1 (5 bases). With 0 bases removed from V and 6 bases from J, the gap between germline ends came to 16 bases. The CDR3 has 16 residues. The V gene's germline CDR1 is SGHDT and CDR2 YYEEEE. The CDR3 region is CASSLAAAGLGQPQHF. The DNA of the CDR3 is TGTGCCAGCAGCTTGGCTGCGGCAGGGTTAGGTCAGCCCCAGCATTTT.

There are many counts of this clonotype. The V call is TRBV12-3 or TRBV12-4, the J call TRBJ2-2; D remains unclear. Trimming took 6 bases from V and 8 from J, leaving 7 bases between them. The CDR3 consists of 11 residues. CDR3 amino acids: CASSFVGELFF. The CDR3 nucleotides read TGTGCCAGCAGCTTCGTTGGGGAGCTGTTTTTT.

This clonotype was counted at least ten times. V and J are TRBV10-3 and TRBJ2-7, with D possibly being TRBD2 (5 bases). This CDR3 region has 15 residues. CDR1 and CDR2 (germline): ENHRY, SYGVKD. V was shortened by 3 bases and J by 9 bases, with 21 bases between the two germline ends. CDR3 bases: TGTGCCATCAGTGATACCCAGCGGAGCTACGAGGTGCAGTACTTC. It translates to CAISDTQRSYEVQYF.

This clonotype was detected many times. The chain combines TRBV10-1 with TRBJ2-7; 13 bases fit TRBD2. Germline trimming cut 5 bases from V and 3 bases from J; bases unmatched to any gene: 7. Germline values: CDR1 WNHNN, CDR2 SYGVQD (reference sequence). The CDR3 has 16 residues. The CDR3 nucleotides are TGCGCCAGCAGTCCTCAAGGGACTAGCGGGGACTACGAGCAGTACTTC. This gives the protein CASSPQGTSGDYEQYF.